Presented here are 30 T cell receptor beta chains from one specimen sequenced in a study of blood T cells in healthy people across ages (dated by TCRdb to 2015 to 2017). Libraries were built with 5' RACE. This sample was sequenced with an Illumina HiSeq 2500. A second PCR of roughly 6 to 11 cycles was performed with a sample-barcoded 5' primer and a J-beta primer mix. TCRdb redid the processing of the public reads, applying fastp at Q25 and MiXCR, and retained in-frame beta chains. Duplicate CDR3 protein sequences are folded into a single record with the most common DNA and genes. The sample has approximately 780,000 distinct CDR3 sequences on record, roughly 24% of them singletons. The ten largest account for over 2.5% of the sample. These data were likewise used in another study, on T cells of mothers and their children.

Input material: blood. The receptors were gathered from a boy aged 5-17 years in good health.

This clonotype has just a few counts. This rearrangement joins TRBV7-8 to TRBJ1-4, with D maybe TRBD1 (5 bases). The V end lost 6 bases, the J end lost 0 bases, and 11 bases lay between the germline ends. This CDR3 spans 15 amino acids. Germline V gives CDR1 SGHVS, CDR2 FQNEAQ. CDR3 sequence reads: CASRLRGTTNEKLFF. The DNA for the CDR3 is TGTGCCAGCAGACTAAGGGGAACAACTAATGAAAAACTGTTTTTT.

To note about this clonotype: A clone one base away is much larger, so this may be a read error. No conserved phenylalanine or tryptophan ends this CDR3, so it is likely a read error. This chain uses TRBV5-1 with TRBJ1-1; TRBD1 is a possible D gene (6 bases). Germline-derived CDR1 and CDR2 are SGHRS and YFSETQ. Deletions cut 0 bases from V and 2 bases from J, with 8 bases between. The CDR3 sequence is 14 residues long. CDR3 sequence reads: CASSLAGGNTEAFL. The CDR3 DNA reads TGCGCCAGCAGCTTGGCGGGGGGCAACACTGAAGCTTTCCTT.

There are many counts of this clonotype. This sequence joins TRBV5-1 and TRBJ2-1; D is undetermined. This CDR3 contains 14 residues. CDR1 is SGHRS, CDR2 YFSETQ, per germline. The ends were cut back, 0 bases at V and 8 bases at J, with 12 bases in the middle. This chain's CDR3 is CASSLVGRNDEQFF. CDR3 in DNA: TGCGCCAGCAGCTTGGTAGGTCGAAACGATGAGCAGTTCTTC. The whole variable domain, remainder taken from reference TRBV5-1 and TRBJ2-1, is KAGVTQTPRYLIKTRGQQVTLSCSPISGHRSVSWYQQTPGQGLQFLFEYFSETQRNKGNFPGRFSGRQFSNSRSEMNVSTLELGDSALYLCASSLVGRNDEQFFGPGTRLTVL.

The chain uses TRBV11-2 and TRBJ2-5; tentatively, D is TRBD1 (5 bases). Matching the DNA end better, TRBJ2-7 makes the J call doubtful. CDR3 size: 13 residues. Germline lookup yields CDR1 SGHAT and CDR2 FQNNGV. CDR3 nucleotides: TGTGCCAGCAGCTTAAAGACAGTCTACGAGCAGTACTTC. It yields the protein CASSLKTVYEQYF.

The gene calls are TRBV29-1 and TRBJ1-2; tentatively, D is TRBD1 (5 bases). This CDR3 region has 15 residues. Per germline, CDR1 SQVTM and CDR2 ANQGSEA. The V end was cut by 0 bases, the J end by 3 bases, with 14 bases between. The CDR3 protein is CSVEDSLRVHYGYTF. CDR3 sequence (DNA): TGCAGCGTTGAAGATAGCCTCAGGGTTCACTATGGCTACACCTTC.

The V gene is TRBV2, the J gene TRBJ2-5, with TRBD2 identical over 7 bases. The CDR3 sequence is 14 residues long. V lost 7 bases, J lost 2 bases, and 7 bases stayed unmatched. Germline lookup yields CDR1 SNHLY and CDR2 FYNNEI. The CDR3 reads CASMNGREQETQYF. DNA of the CDR3: TGTGCCAGCATGAATGGGCGGGAGCAAGAGACCCAGTACTTC.

In this sample, this clonotype turned up a few times. The genes are TRBV6-6 and TRBJ2-7; 8 nucleotides align to TRBD2. CDR1 and CDR2 from the germline V gene are MNHNY and SVGAGI (reference sequence). This CDR3 is 15 amino acids long. V lost 0 bases to trimming and J lost 7 bases; unmatched junction nucleotides: 8. The DNA for the CDR3 is TGTGCCAGCAGTTACTCGAGCCTAGCGGGTCCTGAGCAGTACTTC. Protein product: CASSYSSLAGPEQYF.

This clonotype came up a few times. This sequence joins TRBV12-3 or TRBV12-4 and TRBJ2-1; the match to TRBD1 covers 9 bases. The J segment lost 7 bases and the V segment lost 7 bases, leaving 8 bases of the junction unmatched. The CDR3 loop spans 14 amino acids. CDR3 loop: CASTQSGQGNEQFF. The CDR3 DNA reads TGTGCCAGCACCCAATCGGGACAGGGAAATGAGCAGTTCTTC.

This chain uses TRBV29-1 with TRBJ2-3; TRBD1 aligns across 7 bases. Per germline, CDR1 SQVTM and CDR2 ANQGSEA. This CDR3 spans 14 amino acids. V trimming: 6 bases; J trimming: 1 base; junction bases outside the gene matches: 7. CDR3 protein: CSVKNQGGTDTQYF. The DNA for the CDR3 is TGCAGCGTCAAAAATCAGGGGGGCACAGATACGCAGTATTTT.

As regards this clonotype: A read error may account for a junction end that differs from germline. The rearrangement joins TRBV5-1 to TRBJ2-1; 7 positions agree with TRBD1. CDR1 is SGHRS and CDR2 is YFSETQ in the germline V gene. The CDR3 has 15 amino acids. The CDR3 sequence is CASSKGQSSYNEQSF. CDR3 bases: TGCGCCAGCAGCAAGGGACAGAGCTCCTACAATGAGCAGTCCTTC.

The gene calls are TRBV5-1 and TRBJ2-7, with 8 bases that match TRBD1. Germline V CDR1 and CDR2: SGHRS, YFSETQ. Trimming took 4 bases from V and 3 from J; bases not matched to a gene: 6. This CDR3 has 14 amino acids. CDR3: CASSEAGTGYEQYF. In nucleotides, the CDR3 is TGCGCCAGCAGCGAGGCCGGGACAGGCTACGAGCAGTACTTC.

This clonotype occurred a few times. The genes are TRBV5-4 and TRBJ2-7, with a possible D match to TRBD1 (7 bases). Trimming removed 4 bases from V and 0 bases from J, with 17 bases in between. Germline-derived CDR1 and CDR2 are SGHNT and YYREEE (reference sequence). This CDR3 has 16 residues. This CDR3 is CASSGFGGQSSYEQYF. The CDR3 nucleotides read TGTGCCAGCAGCGGATTCGGGGGACAGAGCTCCTACGAGCAGTACTTC.

There are a few counts of this clonotype. One end of the junction varies from germline; a read error may be responsible. The V gene is TRBV12-3 or TRBV12-4, the J gene TRBJ2-2, with D possibly matching TRBD2 (5 bases). This CDR3 spans 15 amino acids. The DNA for the CDR3 is TGTGCCAGCAGGGTAACTAGAAGGAACACCGGGGAGCTGCTTTTT. Its protein product is CASRVTRRNTGELLF.

CDR3 loop: CASSLEGTGGSYEQYF. The CDR3 DNA is TGTGCCAGCAGTCTAGAGGGGACAGGGGGTTCCTACGAGCAGTACTTC. The chain recombines TRBV6-1 with TRBJ2-5; 11 nucleotides line up with TRBD1. With the DNA end fitting TRBJ2-7 better, the J assignment may be wrong. CDR3 length: 16 amino acids. Germline V gives CDR1 MNHNS, CDR2 SASEGT.

CDR3 region: CSVAGNEQYF. The CDR3 DNA reads TGCAGCGTTGCAGGGAACGAGCAGTACTTC. This chain links TRBV29-1 with TRBJ2-7, with a weak D call TRBD1 (5 bases). Germline assignment: CDR1 SQVTM and CDR2 ANQGSEA. V was clipped by 4 bases and J by 5 bases, with 6 bases between them. This CDR3 contains 10 residues.

The gene calls are TRBV7-9 and TRBJ2-3; 11 bases are a match to TRBD2. V gave up 4 bases and J gave up 3 bases; unmatched junction bases: 12. CDR3 length: 18 amino acids. Per germline, CDR1 SEHNR and CDR2 FQNEAQ (reference sequence). The CDR3 sequence: CASSSGTSGQGGTDTQYF. DNA for the CDR3: TGTGCCAGCAGCTCCGGGACTAGCGGACAAGGAGGGACAGATACGCAGTATTTT.

This clonotype was observed a few times. This rearrangement joins TRBV18 to TRBJ2-5; 10 bases map to TRBD2. The closer fit of TRBJ2-7 to the DNA end suggests the J call may be wrong. Germline CDR1 and CDR2: KGHSH and LQKENI. This CDR3 has 15 amino acids. The CDR3: CASSPPASGGDEQYF. The DNA of the CDR3 is TGTGCCAGCTCACCCCCGGCTAGCGGGGGCGACGAGCAGTACTTC.

The rearrangement uses TRBV20-1 and TRBJ2-7, with TRBD1 identical over 8 bases. Germline CDR1 is DFQATT and CDR2 is SNEGSKA (reference sequence). This CDR3 region has 15 residues. With 0 bases clipped from V and 3 bases from J, the junction kept 7 bases outside the gene matches. In DNA form, the CDR3 reads TGCAGTGCTAGAGATTGGGAACAGGGGGGCTACGAGCAGTACTTC. This codes for CSARDWEQGGYEQYF.

CDR3: CAISESGGGGNIQYF. CDR3 sequence (DNA): TGTGCCATCAGTGAGTCAGGAGGCGGAGGGAACATTCAGTACTTC. The chain combines TRBV10-3 with TRBJ2-4, with D perhaps TRBD2 (6 bases). CDR1 is ENHRY, CDR2 SYGVKD, per germline. The CDR3 extends over 15 amino acids. V lost 0 bases and J lost 7, with 13 bases in between.

On this clonotype: One end of the junction fails to match germline, which may point to a read error. As DNA, the CDR3 is TGTGCCGGCAGTTCCCACGGGACTATTTCTGGCTACACCTTC. This sequence encodes CAGSSHGTISGYTF. V gene TRBV6-5 combines with J gene TRBJ1-2; TRBD1 is a possible D gene (5 bases). Germline values: CDR1 MNHEY, CDR2 SVGAGI. The CDR3 spans 14 residues.

This clonotype was counted only a few times. The junction shows a germline mismatch at one end, possibly a read error. The rearrangement links TRBV12-3 or TRBV12-4 to TRBJ2-5, with TRBD1 matching 7 bases. The CDR3 has 14 amino acids. The CDR3 region has the DNA TGTGCCAGCAGTCTGTACAGGGGAAAAGAGACCCAGCACTTC. Its protein is CASSLYRGKETQHF.

The chain recombines TRBV7-9 with TRBJ1-6; D might be TRBD1 (5 bases). Germline lookup yields CDR1 SEHNR and CDR2 FQNEAQ (reference sequence). Trimming stripped 5 bases from V and 9 bases from J, with 20 bases between. This CDR3 is 16 amino acids long. CDR3 residues: CASSPLDARGASPLHF. The CDR3 DNA reads TGTGCCAGCAGCCCCCTGGACGCAAGGGGAGCTTCACCCCTCCACTTT.

The chain carries TRBV20-1 and TRBJ2-5; 10 nucleotides line up with TRBD2. CDR1 DFQATT and CDR2 SNEGSKA come from the germline V gene (reference sequence). The trim removed 6 bases at V and 4 bases at J, leaving 8 bases unmatched. The CDR3 runs to 14 residues. The CDR3: CSARGLAVGETQYF. Here the CDR3 DNA reads TGCAGTGCGCGTGGACTAGCGGTGGGAGAGACCCAGTACTTC.

This chain connects TRBV7-2 to TRBJ2-7; D is unclear. This CDR3 is 13 amino acids long. Germline CDR1 SGHTA, CDR2 FQGNSA. V dropped 0 bases and J dropped 2 bases, with 5 bases sitting between them. This chain's CDR3 is CASSLAIPYEQYF. In DNA form, the CDR3 reads TGTGCCAGCAGCTTAGCCATACCCTACGAGCAGTACTTC.

This clonotype was counted a few times. The V gene is TRBV27, the J gene TRBJ2-3, with 11 bases that match TRBD2. Germline values: CDR1 MNHEY, CDR2 SMNVEV (reference sequence). The CDR3 is 18 residues long. Germline trimming cut 3 bases from V and 6 bases from J; bases unmatched to any gene: 14. Here the CDR3 DNA reads TGTGCCAGCAGTTTGGATCCCCCCATAGCGGGGGGGCAGGATACGCAGTATTTT. Amino acid sequence: CASSLDPPIAGGQDTQYF.

The rearrangement joins TRBV5-1 to TRBJ2-5; D perhaps matches TRBD1 (6 bases). The assigned J gene may be wrong: the sequence end matches TRBJ2-1 better. The V gene's germline CDR1 is SGHRS and CDR2 YFSETQ. This CDR3 region has 14 residues. CDR3 loop: CASRGGAARNEQFF. The CDR3 bases are TGCGCCAGCAGAGGGGGTGCAGCGAGGAATGAGCAGTTCTTC.

The sample holds a few counts of this clonotype. The chain combines TRBV20-1 with TRBJ2-1; TRBD1 matches 7 bases. The end of the DNA aligns better with TRBJ2-5, so the J call may be wrong. Germline V lookup: CDR1 DFQATT, CDR2 SNEGSKA (reference sequence). The CDR3 sequence is 13 residues long. DNA of the CDR3: TGCAGTGCTAGAGAGGACAGGACGGAGACCCAGTACTTC. Encoded protein: CSAREDRTETQYF.

This clonotype has just a few counts. V usage is TRBV29-1 and J usage is TRBJ1-2; 9 bases line up with TRBD1. V shed 6 bases and J 3 bases; nucleotides not matched to a gene: 5. The CDR3 runs 13 residues. The germline gives CDR1 SQVTM, CDR2 ANQGSEA. The CDR3 coding sequence is TGCAGCGTCGGGACAGGGTTGGACTATGGCTACACCTTC. It is translated as CSVGTGLDYGYTF.

Notes on this clonotype: Relative to the germline gene, one junction end is altered; a read error may explain this. The chain links TRBV4-1 to TRBJ1-2; tentatively, D is TRBD1 (5 bases). This CDR3 spans 14 amino acids. The V gene's germline CDR1 is MGHRA and CDR2 YSYEKL. Written as DNA, the CDR3 is TGTGCCAGCAGCCAAGGGACTGGGCCCTATGGCTACACCTTC. It yields the protein CASSQGTGPYGYTF.

This chain uses TRBV28 with TRBJ2-2; 7 bases match TRBD1. Per the germline V gene, CDR1 is MDHEN and CDR2 is SYDVKM. The CDR3 has 15 amino acids. Losses at the gene ends were 8 bases for V and 3 bases for J; bases not matched to a gene: 9. CDR3 sequence reads: CASSTGVRYTGELFF. In nucleotides, the CDR3 is TGTGCCAGCTCTACAGGGGTTAGATACACCGGGGAGCTGTTTTTT.